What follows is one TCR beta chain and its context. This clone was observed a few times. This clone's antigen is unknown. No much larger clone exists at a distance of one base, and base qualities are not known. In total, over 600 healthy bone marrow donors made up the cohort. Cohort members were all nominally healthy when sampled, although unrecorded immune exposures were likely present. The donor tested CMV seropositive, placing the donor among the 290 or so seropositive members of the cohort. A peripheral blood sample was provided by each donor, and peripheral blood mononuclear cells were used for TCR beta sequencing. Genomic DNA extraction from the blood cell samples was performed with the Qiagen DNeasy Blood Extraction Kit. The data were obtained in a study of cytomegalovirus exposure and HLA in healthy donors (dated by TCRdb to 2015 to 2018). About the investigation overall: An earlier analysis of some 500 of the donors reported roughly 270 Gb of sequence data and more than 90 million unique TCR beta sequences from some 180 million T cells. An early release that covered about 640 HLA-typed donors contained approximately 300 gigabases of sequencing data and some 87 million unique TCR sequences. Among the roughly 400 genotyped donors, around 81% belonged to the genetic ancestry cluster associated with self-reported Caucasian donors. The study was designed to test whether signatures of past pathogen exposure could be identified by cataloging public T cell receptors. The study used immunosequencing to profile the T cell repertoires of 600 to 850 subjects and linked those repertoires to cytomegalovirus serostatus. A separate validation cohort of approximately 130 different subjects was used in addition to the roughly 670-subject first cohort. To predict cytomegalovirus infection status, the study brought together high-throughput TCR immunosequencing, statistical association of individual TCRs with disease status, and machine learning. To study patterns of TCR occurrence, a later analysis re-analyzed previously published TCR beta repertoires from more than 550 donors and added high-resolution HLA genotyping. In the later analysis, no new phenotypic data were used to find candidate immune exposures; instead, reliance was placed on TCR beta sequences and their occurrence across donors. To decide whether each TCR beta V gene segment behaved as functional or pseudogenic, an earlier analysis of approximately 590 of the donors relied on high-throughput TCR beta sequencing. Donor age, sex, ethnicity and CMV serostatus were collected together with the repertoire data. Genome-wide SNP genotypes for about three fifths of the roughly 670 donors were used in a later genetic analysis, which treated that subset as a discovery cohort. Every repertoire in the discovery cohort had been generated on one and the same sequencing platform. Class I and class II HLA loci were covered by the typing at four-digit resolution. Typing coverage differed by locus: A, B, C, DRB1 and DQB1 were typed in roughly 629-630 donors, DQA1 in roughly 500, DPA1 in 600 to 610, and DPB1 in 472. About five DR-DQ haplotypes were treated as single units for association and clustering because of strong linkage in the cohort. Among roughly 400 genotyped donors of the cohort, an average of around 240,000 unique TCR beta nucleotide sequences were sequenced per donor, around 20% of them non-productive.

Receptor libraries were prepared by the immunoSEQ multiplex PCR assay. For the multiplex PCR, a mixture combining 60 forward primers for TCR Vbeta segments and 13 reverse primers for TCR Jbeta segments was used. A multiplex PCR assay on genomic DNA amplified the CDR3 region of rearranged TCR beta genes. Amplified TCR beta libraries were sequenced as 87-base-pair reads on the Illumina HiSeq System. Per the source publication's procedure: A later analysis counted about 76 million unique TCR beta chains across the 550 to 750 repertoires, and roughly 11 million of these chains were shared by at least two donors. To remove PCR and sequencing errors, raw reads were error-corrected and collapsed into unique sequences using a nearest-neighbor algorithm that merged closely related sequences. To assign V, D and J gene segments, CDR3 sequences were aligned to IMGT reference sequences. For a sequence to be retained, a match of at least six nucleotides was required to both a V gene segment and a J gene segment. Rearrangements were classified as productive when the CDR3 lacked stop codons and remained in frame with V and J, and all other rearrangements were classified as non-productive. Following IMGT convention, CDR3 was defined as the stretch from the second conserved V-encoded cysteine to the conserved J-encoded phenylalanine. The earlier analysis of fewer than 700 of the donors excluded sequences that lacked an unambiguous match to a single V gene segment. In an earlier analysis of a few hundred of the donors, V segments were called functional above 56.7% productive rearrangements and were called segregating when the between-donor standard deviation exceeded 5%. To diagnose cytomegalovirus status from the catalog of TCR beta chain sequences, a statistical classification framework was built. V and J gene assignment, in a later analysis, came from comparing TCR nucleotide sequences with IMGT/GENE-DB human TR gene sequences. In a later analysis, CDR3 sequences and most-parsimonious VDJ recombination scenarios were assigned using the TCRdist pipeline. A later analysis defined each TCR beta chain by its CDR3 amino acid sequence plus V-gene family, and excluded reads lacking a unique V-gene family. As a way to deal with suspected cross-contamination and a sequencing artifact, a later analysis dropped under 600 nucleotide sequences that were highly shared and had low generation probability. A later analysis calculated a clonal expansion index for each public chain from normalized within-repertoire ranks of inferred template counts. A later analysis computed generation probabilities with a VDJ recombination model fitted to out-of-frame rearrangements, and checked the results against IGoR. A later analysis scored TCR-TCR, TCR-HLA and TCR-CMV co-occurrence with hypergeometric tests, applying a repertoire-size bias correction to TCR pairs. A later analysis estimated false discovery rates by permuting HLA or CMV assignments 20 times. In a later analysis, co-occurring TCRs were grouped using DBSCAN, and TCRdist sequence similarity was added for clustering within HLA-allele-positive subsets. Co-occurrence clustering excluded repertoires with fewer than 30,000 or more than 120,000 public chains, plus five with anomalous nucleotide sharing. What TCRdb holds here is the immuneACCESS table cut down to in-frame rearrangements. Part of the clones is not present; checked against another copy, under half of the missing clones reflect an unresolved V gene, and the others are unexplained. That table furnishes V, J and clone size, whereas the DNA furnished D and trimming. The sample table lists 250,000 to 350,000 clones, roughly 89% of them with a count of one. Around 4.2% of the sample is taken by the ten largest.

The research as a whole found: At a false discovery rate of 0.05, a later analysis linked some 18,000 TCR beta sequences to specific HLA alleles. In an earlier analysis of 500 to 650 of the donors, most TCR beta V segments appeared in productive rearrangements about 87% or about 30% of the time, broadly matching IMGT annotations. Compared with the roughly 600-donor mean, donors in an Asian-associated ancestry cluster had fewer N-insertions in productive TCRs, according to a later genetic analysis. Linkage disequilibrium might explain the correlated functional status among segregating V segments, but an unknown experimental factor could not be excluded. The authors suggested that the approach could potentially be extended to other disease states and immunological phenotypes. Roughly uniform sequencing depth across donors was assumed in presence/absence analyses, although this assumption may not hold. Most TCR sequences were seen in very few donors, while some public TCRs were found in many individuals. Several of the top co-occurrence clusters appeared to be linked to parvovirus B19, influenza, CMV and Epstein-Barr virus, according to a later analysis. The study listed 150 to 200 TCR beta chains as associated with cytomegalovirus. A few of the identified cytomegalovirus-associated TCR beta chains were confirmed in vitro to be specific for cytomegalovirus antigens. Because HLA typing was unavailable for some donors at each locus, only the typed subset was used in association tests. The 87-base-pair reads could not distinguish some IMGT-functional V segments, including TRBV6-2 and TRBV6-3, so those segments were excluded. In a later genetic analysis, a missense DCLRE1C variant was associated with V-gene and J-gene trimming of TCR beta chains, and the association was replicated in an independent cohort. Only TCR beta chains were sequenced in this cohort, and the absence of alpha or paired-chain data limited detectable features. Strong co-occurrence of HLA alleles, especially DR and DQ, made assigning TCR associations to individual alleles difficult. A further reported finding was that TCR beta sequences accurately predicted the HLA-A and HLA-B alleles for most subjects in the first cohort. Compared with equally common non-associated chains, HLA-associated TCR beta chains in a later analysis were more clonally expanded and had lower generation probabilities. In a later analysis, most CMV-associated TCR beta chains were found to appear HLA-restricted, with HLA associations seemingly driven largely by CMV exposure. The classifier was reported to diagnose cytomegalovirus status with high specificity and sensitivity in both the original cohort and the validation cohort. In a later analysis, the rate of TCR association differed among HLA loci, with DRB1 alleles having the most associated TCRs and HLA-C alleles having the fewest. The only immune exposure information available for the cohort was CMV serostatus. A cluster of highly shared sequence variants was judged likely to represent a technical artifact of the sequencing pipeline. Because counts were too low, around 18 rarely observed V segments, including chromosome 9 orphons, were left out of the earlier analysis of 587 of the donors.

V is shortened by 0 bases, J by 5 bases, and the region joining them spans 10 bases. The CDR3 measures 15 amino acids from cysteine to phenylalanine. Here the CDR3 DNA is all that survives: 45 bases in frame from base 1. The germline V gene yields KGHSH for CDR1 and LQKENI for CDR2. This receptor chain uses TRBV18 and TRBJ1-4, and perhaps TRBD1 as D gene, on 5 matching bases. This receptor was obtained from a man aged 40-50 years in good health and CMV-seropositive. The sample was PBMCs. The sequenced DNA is TGTGCCAGCTCACCACCGGTCTACAGGAATGAAAAACTGTTTTTT. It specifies CASSPPVYRNEKLFF.